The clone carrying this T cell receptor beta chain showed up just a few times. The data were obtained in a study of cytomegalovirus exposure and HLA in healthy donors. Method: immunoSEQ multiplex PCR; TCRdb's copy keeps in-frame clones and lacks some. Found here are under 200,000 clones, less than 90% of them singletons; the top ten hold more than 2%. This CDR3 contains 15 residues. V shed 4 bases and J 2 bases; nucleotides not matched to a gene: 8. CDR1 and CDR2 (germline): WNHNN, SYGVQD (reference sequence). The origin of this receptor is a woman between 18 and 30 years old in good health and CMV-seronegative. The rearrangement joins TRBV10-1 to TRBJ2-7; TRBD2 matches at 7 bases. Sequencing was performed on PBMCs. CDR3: CASSASGTTTYEQYF. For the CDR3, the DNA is TGCGCCAGCAGTGCCTCCGGGACTACCACCTACGAGCAGTACTTC.